This T cell receptor beta chain comes out of a study of CD8+ T cells in alopecia areata. Extracted from the samples, RNA was reverse transcribed into cDNA to serve as the sequencing template. Sequencing used immunoSEQ multiplex PCR; TCRdb keeps in-frame clones, though not all of them. The sample comprises more than 140,000 clones, around 87% of which are singletons, and roughly an eighth rests with the top ten. Overall study results and limits: It was lesional scalp, especially alopecia totalis/universalis, that showed higher clonality than normal scalp. Clonality in the scalp and expanded CD8+ clones ranked among the top 100 were significantly decreased by tofacitinib.

The treatment denotes: oral pan-JAK inhibitor, 5-10 mg twice daily. The CDR3 is 15 residues long. Trimming removed 0 bases from V and 3 bases from J, with 12 bases in between. Germline V gives CDR1 LNHNV, CDR2 YYDKDF (reference sequence). As regards this clone: Its antigen remains unidentified.

This TCR was sampled from a human donor with alopecia areata. The sequences come from CD8+ T cells sorted from blood, collected at week 4, from a patient treated with tofacitinib. V usage is TRBV15 and J usage is TRBJ2-7, with D perhaps TRBD1 (6 bases). This CDR3 is CATSRDARDNYEQYF. The CDR3 DNA reads TGTGCCACCAGCAGAGACGCCCGGGACAACTACGAGCAGTACTTC. Drawing the rest from reference TRBV15 and TRBJ2-7, the complete variable domain is DAMVIQNPRYQVTQFGKPVTLSCSQTLNHNVMYWYQQKSSQAPKLLFHYYDKDFNNEADTPDNFQSRRPNTSFCFLDIRSPGLGDTAMYLCATSRDARDNYEQYFGPGTRLTVT.